These 11 T cell receptor beta chains came from one sample sequenced in a study of immune heterogeneity within non-small cell lung tumors. With around 600 ng used per sample, the template was genomic DNA from bulk tumor. During surgery, several far-apart biopsies were obtained from every primary tumor. Enrolled individuals presented with untreated, newly diagnosed non-small cell lung cancer and received curative surgery. Amplification of the TCR beta CDR3 was achieved through multiplex PCR with 32 V and 13 J primers. TCRdb recomputed calls from the multiplex PCR reads with MiXCR, one row per CDR3 protein. The table has roughly 9,800 distinct CDR3 sequences, approximately 34% seen once. Material for sequencing was lung tumor tissue. These receptors originate from a man aged 55 to 70 with non-small cell lung cancer.

At least ten counts were recorded for this clonotype. The CDR3, as DNA: TGTGCCAGTAGTATGGGGTCAGGGACCAATCAGCCCCAGCATTTT. Its protein is CASSMGSGTNQPQHF. V usage is TRBV19 and J usage is TRBJ1-5; tentative D call: TRBD1 (5 bases). The CDR3 runs 15 residues. V lost 3 bases and J 3 bases, leaving 12 bases between the germline ends. Germline V gene lookup returns CDR1 LNHDA and CDR2 SQIVND (reference sequence).

This clonotype was counted ten times or more. The rearrangement links TRBV7-8 to TRBJ2-2; weak D call: TRBD2 (6 bases). This CDR3 has 14 amino acids. Germline V gene lookup returns CDR1 SGHVS and CDR2 FQNEAQ. The V and J ends lost 1 base and 7 bases respectively, with 10 bases between them. CDR3 sequence (DNA): TGTGCCAGCAGCTTAGGTGGGAGGATCGGGGAGCTGTTTTTT. Translated: CASSLGGRIGELFF.

Of note for this clonotype: A much larger clone lies a single base off, so this may be a read error. This CDR3 is CASLAGQGDSPLRF. CDR3 in DNA: TGTGCCAGCCTGGCGGGACAGGGTGATTCACCCCTCCGCTTT. The V call is TRBV6-1, the J call TRBJ1-6, with 9 bases lining up with TRBD1. Germline loops: CDR1 MNHNS, CDR2 SASEGT. The CDR3 sequence is 14 residues long.

To note about this clonotype: Since the CDR3 does not end with the conserved phenylalanine or tryptophan, this likely comes from a read error. CDR3 protein: CASSRGTSGSGETQYL. CDR3 bases: TGTGCCAGCAGCAGAGGGACTAGCGGGAGTGGAGAGACCCAGTACCTC. The chain has TRBV3-1 and TRBJ2-5; 14 bases map to TRBD2. V lost 5 bases, J lost 4 bases, and 6 bases stayed unmatched. CDR1 is LGHDT and CDR2 is YNNKEL in the germline V gene (reference sequence). This CDR3 has 16 amino acids.

This clonotype appeared many times. The chain combines TRBV29-1 with TRBJ2-1; 13 bases are a match to TRBD2. Germline assignment: CDR1 SQVTM and CDR2 ANQGSEA. CDR3 size: 13 residues. After removal of 6 bases from V and 7 bases from J, the junction contained 3 bases not matched to a gene. CDR3 amino acids: CSVGLAGTNEQFF. The CDR3 DNA follows: TGCAGCGTGGGACTAGCGGGAACAAATGAGCAGTTCTTC.

The chain recombines TRBV19 with TRBJ2-7; TRBD2 matches at 11 bases. CDR1 LNHDA and CDR2 SQIVND come from the germline V gene (reference sequence). V was clipped by 5 bases and J by 6 bases; unmatched bases: 15. CDR3 length: 17 residues. CDR3: CASSYTASGRLGAEQYF. The CDR3 DNA reads TGTGCCAGTAGTTATACGGCTAGCGGGAGGCTTGGCGCCGAGCAGTACTTC.

This clonotype has a count of ten or more. The chain couples TRBV5-1 to TRBJ2-5, with D unresolved. V was trimmed by 8 bases and J by 1 base, leaving 15 bases between them. The CDR3 runs to 14 residues. CDR1 is SGHRS and CDR2 is YFSETQ in the germline V gene. In DNA, the CDR3 is TGCGCCAGTTCTCGGTATGGGCTCCAAGAGACCCAGTACTTC. Translating it yields CASSRYGLQETQYF.

The chain carries TRBV30 and TRBJ1-6; tentative D call: TRBD1 (5 bases). In germline, CDR1 is GTSNPN, CDR2 SVGIG (reference sequence). The CDR3 runs to 13 residues. CDR3 nucleotides: TGTGCAGAGGGCGCAGGGTATAATTCACCCCTCCACTTT. This encodes CAEGAGYNSPLHF.

The J gene is TRBJ2-7, the V gene TRBV6-1, with D unresolved. CDR1 MNHNS and CDR2 SASEGT come from the germline V gene. V lost 6 bases, J lost 5 bases, and 11 bases lay in between. The CDR3 length is 12 residues. Here the CDR3 DNA reads TGTGCCAGCAGCCCCGGGTCCAACGAGCAGTACTTC. Protein product: CASSPGSNEQYF.

The V and J genes are TRBV24-1 and TRBJ2-7; D remains ambiguous. Between the trimmed V and J ends, which lost 2 bases and 0 bases, there was a span of 4 bases. CDR1 KGHDR and CDR2 SFDVKD come from the germline V gene. CDR3 length equals 13 residues. As DNA, the CDR3 is TGTGCCACCAGTGATTACAGCTCCTACGAGCAGTACTTC. This sequence encodes CATSDYSSYEQYF.

This clonotype appeared many times. This chain uses TRBV11-3 with TRBJ1-3; D remains ambiguous. Germline values: CDR1 SGHNT, CDR2 YENEEA. V lost 5 bases and J lost 7, with 6 bases in between. CDR3 length: 11 residues. This CDR3 reads CASSRENTIYF. In DNA, the CDR3 is TGTGCCAGCAGCCGAGAGAACACCATATATTTT. The variable domain in full, with the rest retrieved from reference TRBV11-3 and TRBJ1-3, is EAGVVQSPRYKIIEKKQPVAFWCNPISGHNTLYWYLQNLGQGPELLIRYENEEAVDDSQLPKDRFSAERLKGVDSTLKIQPAELGDSAVYLCASSRENTIYFGEGSWLTVV.